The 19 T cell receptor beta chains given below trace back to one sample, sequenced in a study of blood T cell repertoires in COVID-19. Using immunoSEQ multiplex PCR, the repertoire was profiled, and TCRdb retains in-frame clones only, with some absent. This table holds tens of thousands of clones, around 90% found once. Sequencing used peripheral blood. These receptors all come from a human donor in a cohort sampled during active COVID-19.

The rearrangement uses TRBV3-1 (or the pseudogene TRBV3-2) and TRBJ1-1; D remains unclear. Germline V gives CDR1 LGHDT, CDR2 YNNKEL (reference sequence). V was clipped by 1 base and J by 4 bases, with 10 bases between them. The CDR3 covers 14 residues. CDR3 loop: CASSQGLRGTEAFF. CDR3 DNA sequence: TGTGCCAGCAGCCAAGGCCTACGGGGCACTGAAGCTTTCTTT.

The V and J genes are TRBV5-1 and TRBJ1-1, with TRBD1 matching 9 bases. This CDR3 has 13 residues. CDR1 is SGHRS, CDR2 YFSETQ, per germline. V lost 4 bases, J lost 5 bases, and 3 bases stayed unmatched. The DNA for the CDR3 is TGCGCCAGCAGCCGGGACAGGGATACTGAAGCTTTCTTT. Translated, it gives CASSRDRDTEAFF.

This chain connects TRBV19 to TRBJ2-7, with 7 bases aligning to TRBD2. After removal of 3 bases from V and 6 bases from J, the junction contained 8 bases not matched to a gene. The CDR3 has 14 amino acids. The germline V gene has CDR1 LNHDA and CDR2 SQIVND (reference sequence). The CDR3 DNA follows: TGTGCCAGTAGTATCGGCGTGTCGGGGGGCGAGCAGTACTTC. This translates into CASSIGVSGGEQYF. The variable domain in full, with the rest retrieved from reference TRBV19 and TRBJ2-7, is DGGITQSPKYLFRKEGQNVTLSCEQNLNHDAMYWYRQDPGQGLRLIYYSQIVNDFQKGDIAEGYSVSREKKESFPLTVTSAQKNPTAFYLCASSIGVSGGEQYFGPGTRLTVT.

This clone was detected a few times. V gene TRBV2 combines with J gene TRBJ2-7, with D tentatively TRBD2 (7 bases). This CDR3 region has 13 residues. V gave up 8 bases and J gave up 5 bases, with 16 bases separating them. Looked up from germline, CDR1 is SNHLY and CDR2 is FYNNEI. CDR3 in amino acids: CASLRGGLNEQYF. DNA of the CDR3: TGTGCCAGCCTCCGCGGGGGCCTAAACGAGCAGTACTTC.

CDR3 coding DNA: TGTGCCAGCAGTGAACCGGGGAGGCCCCTCCACTTT. Its protein product is CASSEPGRPLHF. The V call is TRBV6-1, the J call TRBJ1-6; D unclear. With 2 bases removed from V and 13 bases from J, the gap between germline ends came to 9 bases. The germline CDR1 and CDR2 sequences are MNHNS and SASEGT. The CDR3 has 12 amino acids.

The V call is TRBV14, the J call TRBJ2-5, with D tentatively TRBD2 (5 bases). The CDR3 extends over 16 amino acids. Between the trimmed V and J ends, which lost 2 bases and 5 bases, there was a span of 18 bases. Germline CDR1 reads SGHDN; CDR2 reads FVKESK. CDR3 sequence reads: CASSQLAGGREETQYF. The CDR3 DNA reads TGTGCCAGCAGCCAACTAGCAGGAGGAAGGGAGGAGACCCAGTACTTC.

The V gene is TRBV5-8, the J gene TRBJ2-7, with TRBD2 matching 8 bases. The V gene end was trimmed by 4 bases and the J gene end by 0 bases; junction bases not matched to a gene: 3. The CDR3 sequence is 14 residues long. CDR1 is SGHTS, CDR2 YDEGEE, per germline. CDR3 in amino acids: CASSPRGASYEQYF. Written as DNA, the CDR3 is TGTGCCAGCAGCCCGCGGGGGGCCTCCTACGAGCAGTACTTC.

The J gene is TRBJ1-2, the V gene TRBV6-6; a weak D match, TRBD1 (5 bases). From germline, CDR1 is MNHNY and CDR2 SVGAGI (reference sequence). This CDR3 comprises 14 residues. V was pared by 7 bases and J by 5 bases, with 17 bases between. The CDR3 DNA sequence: TGTGCCAGCACGCTTGGGGGGATTGGTTATGGCTACACCTTC. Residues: CASTLGGIGYGYTF.

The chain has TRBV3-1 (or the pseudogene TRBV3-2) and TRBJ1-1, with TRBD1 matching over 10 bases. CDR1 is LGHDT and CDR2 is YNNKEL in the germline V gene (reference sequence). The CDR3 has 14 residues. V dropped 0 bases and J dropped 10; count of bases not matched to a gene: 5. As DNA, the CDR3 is TGTGCCAGCAGCCAAGATGACAGGGGGCCTGGAGCTTTCTTT. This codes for CASSQDDRGPGAFF.

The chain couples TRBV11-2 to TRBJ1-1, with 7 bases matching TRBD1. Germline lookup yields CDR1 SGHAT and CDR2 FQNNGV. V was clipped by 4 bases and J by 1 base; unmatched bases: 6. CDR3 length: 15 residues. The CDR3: CASSSAGQRNTEAFF. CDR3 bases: TGTGCCAGCAGCTCCGCGGGACAGAGGAACACTGAAGCTTTCTTT.

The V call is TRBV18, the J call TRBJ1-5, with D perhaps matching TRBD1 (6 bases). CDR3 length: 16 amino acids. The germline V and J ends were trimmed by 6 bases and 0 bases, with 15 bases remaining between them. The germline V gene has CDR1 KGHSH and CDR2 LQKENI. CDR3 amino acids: CASSAGDTNSNQPQHF. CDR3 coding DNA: TGTGCCAGCTCCGCAGGGGACACTAATAGCAATCAGCCCCAGCATTTT.

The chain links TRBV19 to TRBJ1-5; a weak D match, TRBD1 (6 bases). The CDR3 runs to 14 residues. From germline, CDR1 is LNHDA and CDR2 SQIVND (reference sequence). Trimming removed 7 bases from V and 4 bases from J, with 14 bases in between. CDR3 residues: CASKGGGYNQPQHF. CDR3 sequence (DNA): TGTGCCAGTAAGGGGGGGGGTTATAATCAGCCCCAGCATTTT.

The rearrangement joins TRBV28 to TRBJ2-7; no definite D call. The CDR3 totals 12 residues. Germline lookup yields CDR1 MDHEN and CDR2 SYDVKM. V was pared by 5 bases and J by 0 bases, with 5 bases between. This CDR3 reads CASSTTSYEQYF. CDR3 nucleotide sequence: TGTGCCAGCAGTACTACCTCCTACGAGCAGTACTTC.

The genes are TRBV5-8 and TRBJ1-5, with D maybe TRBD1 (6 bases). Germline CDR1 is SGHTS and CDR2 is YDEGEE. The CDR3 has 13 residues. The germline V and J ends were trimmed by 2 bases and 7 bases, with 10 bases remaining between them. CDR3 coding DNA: TGTGCCAGCAGCTTACAGGGTCCACAGCCCCAGCATTTT. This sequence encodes CASSLQGPQPQHF.

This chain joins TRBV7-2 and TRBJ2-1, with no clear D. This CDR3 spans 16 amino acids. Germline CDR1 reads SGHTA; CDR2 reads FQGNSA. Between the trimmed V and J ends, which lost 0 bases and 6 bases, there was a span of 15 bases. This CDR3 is CASSLAGARGSNEQFF. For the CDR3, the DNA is TGTGCCAGCAGCTTAGCAGGTGCGAGAGGCAGCAATGAGCAGTTCTTC.

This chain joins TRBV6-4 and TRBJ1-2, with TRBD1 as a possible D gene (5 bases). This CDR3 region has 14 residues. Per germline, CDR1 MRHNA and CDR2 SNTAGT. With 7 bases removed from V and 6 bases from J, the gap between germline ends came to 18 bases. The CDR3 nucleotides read TGTGCCAGCACCCCGTTCCAGGGAACTAATGGCTACACCTTC. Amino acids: CASTPFQGTNGYTF.

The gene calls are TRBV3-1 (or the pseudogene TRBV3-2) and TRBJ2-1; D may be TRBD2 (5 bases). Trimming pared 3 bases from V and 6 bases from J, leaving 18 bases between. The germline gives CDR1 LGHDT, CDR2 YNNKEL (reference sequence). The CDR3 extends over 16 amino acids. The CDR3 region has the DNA TGTGCCAGCAGCCACGGACTTCATAGAAGGGCCAATGAGCAGTTCTTC. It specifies CASSHGLHRRANEQFF.

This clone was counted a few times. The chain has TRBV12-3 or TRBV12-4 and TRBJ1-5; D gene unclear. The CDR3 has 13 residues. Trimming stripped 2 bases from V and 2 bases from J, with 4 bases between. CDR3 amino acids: CASSLRGNQPQHF. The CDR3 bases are TGTGCCAGCAGTTTACGCGGCAATCAGCCCCAGCATTTT.

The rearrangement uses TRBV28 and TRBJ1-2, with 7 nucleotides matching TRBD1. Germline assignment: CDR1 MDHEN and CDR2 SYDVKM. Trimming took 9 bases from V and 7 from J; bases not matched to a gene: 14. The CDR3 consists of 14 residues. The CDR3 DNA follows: TGTGCCAGTCTACCGGGACAGCCTCTATTTGGCTACACCTTC. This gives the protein CASLPGQPLFGYTF.